This T cell receptor beta chain comes out of a study of CD8 T cells in ankylosing spondylitis. Note on this clonotype: The antigen is not known.

Findings and caveats of the study: Within ankylosing spondylitis blood, a TCR beta motif made up of roughly eight highly homologous variants appeared to be characteristic.

With 0 bases clipped from V and 0 bases from J, the junction kept 11 bases outside the gene matches. CDR3 length: 20 amino acids. Germline V gene sequence: CDR1 SGHRS, CDR2 YFSETQ. MiXCR was run by TCRdb on the 5' RACE reads, yielding one entry per CDR3 protein. The sample consists of around 180,000 distinct CDR3 sequences, roughly 13% of them appearing once. This TCR was sampled from a female donor with ankylosing spondylitis or in good health (not recorded which). Sequencing input: blood, either unsorted or a sorted T cell fraction (not recorded which). The V call is TRBV5-1, the J call TRBJ2-6, with 8 bases matching TRBD1. CDR3: CASSLEGPGQVFSGANVLTF. The CDR3, as DNA: TGCGCCAGCAGCTTGGAGGGGCCGGGACAGGTGTTCTCTGGGGCCAACGTCCTGACTTTC.